This T cell receptor (beta chain) is drawn from a study of blood T cell repertoires in COVID-19. Study summary: COVID-19 samples from acute and convalescent phases originated in the United States, Italy and Spain.

This CDR3 contains 15 residues. V lost 0 bases, J lost 12 bases, and 21 bases lay in between. CDR1 and CDR2 from the germline V gene are SGHDN and FVKESK. Enrollees, roughly 18 to 89 years old, lived in 25 or so US areas. Participant-reported clinical history was the basis for cohort assignment. Per the study methods: The assay estimated nucleated cells by amplifying reference gene primers. Profiling relied on immunoSEQ multiplex PCR, and the TCRdb table lists in-frame clones only, not all of them. From that table come the V and J calls and clone size; the DNA was used to work out D and trimming. The table has about 170,000 clones, around four fifths seen once; the top ten hold nearly 4.5%.

The receptor was isolated from a woman between 50 and 59 years old who had recovered from COVID-19. The V and J genes are TRBV14 and TRBJ2-7; weak D call: TRBD2 (5 bases). The source material was PBMCs or T cells enriched from blood (not recorded which). The CDR3 nucleotides read TGTGCCAGCAGCCAAGACGGCGGCGGGCCGGCCTCACGGTACGTC. Translating it yields CASSQDGGGPASRYV.